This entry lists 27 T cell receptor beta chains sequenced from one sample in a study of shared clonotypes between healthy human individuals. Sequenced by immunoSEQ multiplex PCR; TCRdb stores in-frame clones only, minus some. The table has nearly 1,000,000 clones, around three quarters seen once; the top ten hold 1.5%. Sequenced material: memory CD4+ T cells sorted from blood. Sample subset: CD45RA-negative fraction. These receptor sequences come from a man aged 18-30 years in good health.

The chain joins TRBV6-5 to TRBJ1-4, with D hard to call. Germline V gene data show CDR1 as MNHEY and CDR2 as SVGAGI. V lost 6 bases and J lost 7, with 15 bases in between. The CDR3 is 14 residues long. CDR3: CASSPGRFGEKLFF. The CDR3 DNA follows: TGTGCCAGCAGCCCCGGGCGTTTCGGTGAAAAACTGTTTTTT.

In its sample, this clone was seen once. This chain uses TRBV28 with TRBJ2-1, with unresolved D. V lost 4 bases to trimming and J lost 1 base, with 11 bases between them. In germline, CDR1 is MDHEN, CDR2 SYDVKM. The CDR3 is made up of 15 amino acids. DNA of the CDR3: TGTGCCAGCAGTTCCCCGGGTAAATCCTACAATGAGCAGTTCTTC. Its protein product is CASSSPGKSYNEQFF.

The CDR3 bases are TGCGCCAGCAGCCAAATAGGCCCCAACTCGGAGGAGTATTTT. This gives the protein CASSQIGPNSEEYF. The chain uses TRBV4-1 and TRBJ2-3; possibly TRBD2 for D (5 bases). Per the germline V gene, CDR1 is MGHRA and CDR2 is YSYEKL. V was cut by 2 bases and J by 13 bases, with 19 bases left in between. The CDR3 is made up of 14 amino acids.

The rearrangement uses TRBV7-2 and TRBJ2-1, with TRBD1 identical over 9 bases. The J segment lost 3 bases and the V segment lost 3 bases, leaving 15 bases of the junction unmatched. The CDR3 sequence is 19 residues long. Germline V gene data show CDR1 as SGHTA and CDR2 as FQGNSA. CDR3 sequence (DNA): TGTGCCAGCAGCTTGACGAAACTGACAGGGGGTTATAACTACAATGAGCAGTTCTTC. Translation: CASSLTKLTGGYNYNEQFF.

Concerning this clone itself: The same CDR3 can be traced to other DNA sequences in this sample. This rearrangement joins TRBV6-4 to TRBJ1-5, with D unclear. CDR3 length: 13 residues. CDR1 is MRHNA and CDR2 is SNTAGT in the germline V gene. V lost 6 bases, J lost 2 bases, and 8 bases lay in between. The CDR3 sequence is CASSPTGNQPQHF. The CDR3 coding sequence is TGTGCCAGCAGCCCTACGGGCAATCAGCCCCAGCATTTT.

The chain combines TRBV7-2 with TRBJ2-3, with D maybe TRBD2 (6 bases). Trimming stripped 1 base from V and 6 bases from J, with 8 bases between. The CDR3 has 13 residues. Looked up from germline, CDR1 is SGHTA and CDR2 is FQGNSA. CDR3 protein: CASSLGRGDTQYF. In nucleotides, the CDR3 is TGTGCCAGCAGCTTAGGTCGGGGGGATACGCAGTATTTT.

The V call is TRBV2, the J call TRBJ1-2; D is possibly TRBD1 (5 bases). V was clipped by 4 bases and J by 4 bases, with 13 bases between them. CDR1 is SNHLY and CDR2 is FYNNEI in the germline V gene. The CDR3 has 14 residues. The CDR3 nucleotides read TGTGCCAGCAGTGGAGACAGCTGGGGCTATGGCTACACCTTC. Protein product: CASSGDSWGYGYTF. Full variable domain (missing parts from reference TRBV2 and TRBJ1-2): EPEVTQTPSHQVTQMGQEVILRCVPISNHLYFYWYRQILGQKVEFLVSFYNNEISEKSEIFDDQFSVERPDGSNFTLKIRSTKLEDSAMYFCASSGDSWGYGYTFGSGTRLTVV.

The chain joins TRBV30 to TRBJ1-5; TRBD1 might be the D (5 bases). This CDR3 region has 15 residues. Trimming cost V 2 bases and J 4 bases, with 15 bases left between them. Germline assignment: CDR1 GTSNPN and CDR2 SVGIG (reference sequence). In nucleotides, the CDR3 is TGTGCCTGGAGTCGCGGGGGTTTAGCAAATCAGCCCCAGCATTTT. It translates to CAWSRGGLANQPQHF.

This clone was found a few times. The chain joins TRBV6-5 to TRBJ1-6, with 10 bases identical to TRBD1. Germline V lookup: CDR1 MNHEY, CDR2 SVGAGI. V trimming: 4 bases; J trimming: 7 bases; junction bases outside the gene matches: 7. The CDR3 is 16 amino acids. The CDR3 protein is CASSSFPGQGNSPLHF. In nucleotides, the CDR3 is TGTGCCAGCAGTTCCTTTCCGGGACAGGGGAATTCACCCCTCCACTTT.

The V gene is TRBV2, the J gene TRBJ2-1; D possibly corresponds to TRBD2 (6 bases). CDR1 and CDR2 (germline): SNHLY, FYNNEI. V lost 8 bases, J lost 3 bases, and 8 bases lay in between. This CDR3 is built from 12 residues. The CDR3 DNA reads TGTGCCAGCGCCGGGAGCTACAATGAGCAGTTCTTC. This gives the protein CASAGSYNEQFF.

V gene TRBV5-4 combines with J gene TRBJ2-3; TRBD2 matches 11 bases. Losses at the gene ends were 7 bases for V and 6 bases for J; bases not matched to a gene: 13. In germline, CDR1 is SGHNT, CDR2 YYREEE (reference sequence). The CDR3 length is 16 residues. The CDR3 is CASGKMGLAEDDTQYF. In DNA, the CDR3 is TGTGCCAGCGGAAAAATGGGACTAGCGGAAGATGATACGCAGTATTTT.

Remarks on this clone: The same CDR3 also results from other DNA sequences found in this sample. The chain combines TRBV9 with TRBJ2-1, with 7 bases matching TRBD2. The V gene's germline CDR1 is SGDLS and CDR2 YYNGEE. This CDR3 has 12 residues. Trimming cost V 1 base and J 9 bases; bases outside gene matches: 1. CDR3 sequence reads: CASSVLAGEQFF. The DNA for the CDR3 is TGTGCCAGCAGCGTATTAGCGGGTGAGCAGTTCTTC.

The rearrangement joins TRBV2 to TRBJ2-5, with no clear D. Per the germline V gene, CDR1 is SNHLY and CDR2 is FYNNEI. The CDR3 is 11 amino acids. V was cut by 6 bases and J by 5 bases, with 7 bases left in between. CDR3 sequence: CASRRTETQYF. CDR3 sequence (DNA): TGTGCCAGCAGACGGACGGAGACCCAGTACTTC.

This chain's CDR3 is CASSLAGLGAGEQFF. In DNA form, the CDR3 reads TGTGCCAGCAGCTTAGCGGGACTAGGGGCGGGTGAGCAGTTCTTC. The chain uses TRBV11-2 and TRBJ2-1, with TRBD2 matching over 8 bases. Germline V lookup: CDR1 SGHAT, CDR2 FQNNGV. V lost 1 base to trimming and J lost 9 bases; unmatched junction nucleotides: 8. This CDR3 has 15 residues.

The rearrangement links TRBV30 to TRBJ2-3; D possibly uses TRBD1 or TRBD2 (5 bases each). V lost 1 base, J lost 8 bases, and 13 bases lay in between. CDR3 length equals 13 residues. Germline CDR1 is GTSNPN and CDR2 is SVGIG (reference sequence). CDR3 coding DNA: TGTGCCTGGAGTGGAGGGGAGAAGGGTACGCAGTATTTT. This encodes CAWSGGEKGTQYF.

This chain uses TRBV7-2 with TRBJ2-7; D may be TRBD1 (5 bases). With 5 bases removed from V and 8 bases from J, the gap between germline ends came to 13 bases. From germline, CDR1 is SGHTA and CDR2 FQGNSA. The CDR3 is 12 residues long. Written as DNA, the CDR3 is TGTGCCAGCAGCCGACTTGTGGGGCAGCAGTACTTC. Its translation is CASSRLVGQQYF. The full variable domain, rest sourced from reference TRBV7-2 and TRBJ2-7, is GAGVSQSPSNKVTEKGKDVELRCDPISGHTALYWYRQSLGQGLEFLIYFQGNSAPDKSGLPSDRFSAERTGGSVSTLTIQRTQQEDSAVYLCASSRLVGQQYFGPGTRLTVT.

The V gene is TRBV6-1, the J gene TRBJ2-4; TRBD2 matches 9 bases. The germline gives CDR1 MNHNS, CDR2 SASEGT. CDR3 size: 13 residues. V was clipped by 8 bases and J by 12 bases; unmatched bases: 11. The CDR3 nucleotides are TGTGCCAGCCTGCCGGCGGGGGGGGCATCTCAGTACTTC. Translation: CASLPAGGASQYF.

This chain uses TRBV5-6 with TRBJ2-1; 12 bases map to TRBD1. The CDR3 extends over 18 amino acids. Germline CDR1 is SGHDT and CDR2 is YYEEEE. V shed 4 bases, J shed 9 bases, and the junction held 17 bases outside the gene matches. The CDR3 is CASSPGTGGKRGVSEQFF. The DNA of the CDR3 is TGTGCCAGCAGCCCCGGGACAGGGGGCAAGCGGGGGGTAAGTGAGCAGTTCTTC. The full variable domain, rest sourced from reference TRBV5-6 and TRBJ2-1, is DAGVTQSPTHLIKTRGQQVTLRCSPKSGHDTVSWYQQALGQGPQFIFQYYEEEERQRGNFPDRFSGHQFPNYSSELNVNALLLGDSALYLCASSPGTGGKRGVSEQFFGPGTRLTVL.

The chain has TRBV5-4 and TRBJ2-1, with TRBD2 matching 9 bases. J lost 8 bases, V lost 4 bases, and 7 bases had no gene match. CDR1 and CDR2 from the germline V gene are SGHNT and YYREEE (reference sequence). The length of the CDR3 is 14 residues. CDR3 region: CASSRSGSSDEQFF. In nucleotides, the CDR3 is TGTGCCAGCAGCCGTAGCGGGAGTAGTGATGAGCAGTTCTTC. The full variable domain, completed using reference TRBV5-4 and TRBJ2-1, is ETGVTQSPTHLIKTRGQQVTLRCSSQSGHNTVSWYQQALGQGPQFIFQYYREEENGRGNFPPRFSGLQFPNYSSELNVNALELDDSALYLCASSRSGSSDEQFFGPGTRLTVL.

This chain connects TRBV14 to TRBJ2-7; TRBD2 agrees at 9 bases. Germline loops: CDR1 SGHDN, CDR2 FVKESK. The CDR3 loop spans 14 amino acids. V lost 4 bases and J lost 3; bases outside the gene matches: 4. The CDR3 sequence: CASSRVSGGYEQYF. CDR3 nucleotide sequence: TGTGCCAGCAGCCGGGTTAGCGGGGGCTACGAGCAGTACTTC.

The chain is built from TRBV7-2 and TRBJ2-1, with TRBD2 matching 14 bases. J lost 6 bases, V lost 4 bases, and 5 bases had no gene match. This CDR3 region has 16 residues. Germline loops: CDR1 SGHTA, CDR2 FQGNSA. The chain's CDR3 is CASSYSGTSGSNEQFF. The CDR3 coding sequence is TGTGCCAGCAGCTATTCCGGGACTAGCGGGAGCAATGAGCAGTTCTTC.

CDR3 in DNA: TGTGCCAGCAGCTCGACACACAATCAGCCCCAGCATTTT. Amino acids: CASSSTHNQPQHF. J is TRBJ1-5 and V is TRBV7-2; unclear D gene. The V gene's germline CDR1 is SGHTA and CDR2 FQGNSA. The length of the CDR3 is 13 residues. V shed 4 bases and J shed 3 bases, with 7 bases lying between them.

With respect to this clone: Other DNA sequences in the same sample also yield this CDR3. The DNA of the CDR3 is TGTGCCAGCAGCGTAGCTGGGGAAGCTAACTATGGCTACACCTTC. Its translation is CASSVAGEANYGYTF. This chain connects TRBV9 to TRBJ1-2; D gene ambiguous. V lost 0 bases and J lost 0, with 9 bases in between. CDR1 and CDR2 from the germline V gene are SGDLS and YYNGEE. This CDR3 is built from 15 residues.

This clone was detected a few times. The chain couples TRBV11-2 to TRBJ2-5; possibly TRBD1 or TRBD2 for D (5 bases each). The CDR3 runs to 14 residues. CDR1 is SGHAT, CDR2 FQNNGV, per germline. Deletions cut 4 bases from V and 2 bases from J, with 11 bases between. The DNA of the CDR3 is TGTGCCAGCAGCTCTGGGGGTTTACAAGAGACCCAGTACTTC. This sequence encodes CASSSGGLQETQYF.

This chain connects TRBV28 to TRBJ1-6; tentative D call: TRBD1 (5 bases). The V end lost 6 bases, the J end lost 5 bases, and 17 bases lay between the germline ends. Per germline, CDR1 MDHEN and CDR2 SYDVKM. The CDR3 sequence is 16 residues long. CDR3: CASSFSDSSNNSPLHF. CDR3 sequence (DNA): TGTGCCAGCAGCTTTTCTGACAGTTCTAATAATTCACCCCTCCACTTT. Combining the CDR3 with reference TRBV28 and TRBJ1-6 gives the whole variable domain DVKVTQSSRYLVKRTGEKVFLECVQDMDHENMFWYRQDPGLGLRLIYFSYDVKMKEKGDIPEGYSVSREKKERFSLILESASTNQTSMYLCASSFSDSSNNSPLHFGNGTRLTVT.

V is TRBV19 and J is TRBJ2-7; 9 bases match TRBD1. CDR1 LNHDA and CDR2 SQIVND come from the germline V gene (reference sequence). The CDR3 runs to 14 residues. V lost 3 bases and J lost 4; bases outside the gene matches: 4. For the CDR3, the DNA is TGTGCCAGTAGTATGGGACAGGGTAGGTACGAGCAGTACTTC. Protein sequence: CASSMGQGRYEQYF.

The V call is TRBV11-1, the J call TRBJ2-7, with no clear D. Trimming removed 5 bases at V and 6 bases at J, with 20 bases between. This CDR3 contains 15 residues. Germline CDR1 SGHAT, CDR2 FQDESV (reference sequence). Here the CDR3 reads CASSHSGPGVSEQYF. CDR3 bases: TGTGCCAGCAGCCATTCGGGTCCTGGGGTCTCCGAGCAGTACTTC.